The T cell receptor beta chain described here comes from a study of CD8+ T cells in alopecia areata. Study context: Treated patients were dosed with oral tofacitinib, taking 5 to 10 mg twice daily.

CDR3 length: 15 amino acids. The germline V gene encodes CDR1 SGHDT and CDR2 YYEEEE. Trimming took off 4 bases at V and 1 base at J, with 11 bases between the two ends. cDNA serving as the sequencing template came from extracted, reverse transcribed RNA. Assay used: immunoSEQ multiplex PCR; TCRdb lists only in-frame clones, some missing. This table has more than 75,000 clones, around 45% appearing once. The gene calls are TRBV5-6 and TRBJ2-2; unclear D gene. This receptor was identified in a human donor with alopecia areata. The sequenced sample consisted of CD4+ T cells sorted from blood. CDR3 nucleotides: TGTGCCAGCAGCCCCATCAGGTTGAACACCGGGGAGCTGTTTTTT. Translation: CASSPIRLNTGELFF.